This T cell receptor (beta chain) was recorded in a study of regulatory T cells in long-lasting Graves disease. Study summary: Graves' patients (newly diagnosed) had been on antithyroid drugs under 3 months.

The authors built TCR beta libraries using iRepertoire HTBI primers and Arm-PCR of CDR3 regions. TCRdb recomputed calls from the multiplex PCR reads with MiXCR, one row per CDR3 protein. This table has approximately 400,000 distinct CDR3 sequences, under 15% appearing once. The time point was: newly diagnosed GD, antithyroid drugs for less than 3 months. RNA extracted from PBMCs served as the sequencing template. This clonotype has ten or more counts. The V gene lost 8 bases and the J gene lost 8 bases, with 19 bases spanning the gap. The germline V gene encodes CDR1 SNHLY and CDR2 FYNNEI. The CDR3 length is 14 residues. These data were also reused for a study on T cells in Graves' hyperthyroidism and ophthalmopathy. That source reports: Participants, patients aged 18 to 65, had newly diagnosed hyperthyroidism with a duration under 2 months.

This receptor was taken from a woman aged 25 to 45 with Graves disease. The gene calls are TRBV2 and TRBJ2-1; D gene unclear. Material: peripheral blood mononuclear cells (PBMCs), obtained at new diagnosis, from a patient treated with antithyroid drugs. CDR3 sequence: CASSSTAAIDEQFF. DNA for the CDR3: TGTGCCAGCTCGTCGACCGCGGCCATCGATGAGCAGTTCTTC.